One and the same sample provided the 12 T cell receptor beta chains below, sequenced in a study of breast tumors, draining lymph nodes, adjacent tissues. Breast cancer patients provided tissue from their axillary draining lymph nodes. TCRdb re-called the multiplex PCR reads with MiXCR, one entry per CDR3 protein. The sample has fewer than 200,000 distinct CDR3 sequences, around a third seen once. Input material: axillary lymph node tissue. These receptors all stem from a female donor with breast cancer. Some clones in this sample may be carry-over from other donors' samples.

This clonotype was seen repeatedly, ten times or more. The CDR3 sequence: CATRQGISSPLHF. As DNA, the CDR3 is TGTGCCACCAGACAGGGGATAAGTTCACCCCTCCACTTT. The V gene is TRBV6-1, the J gene TRBJ1-6; 8 bases are a match to TRBD1. Germline assignment: CDR1 MNHNS and CDR2 SASEGT. J was trimmed by 9 bases and V by 10 bases; bases with no gene match: 8. This CDR3 region has 13 residues.

The table lists this clonotype with a few counts. A much bigger clone sits one base away, suggesting this may be a read error. The rearrangement joins TRBV12-3 or TRBV12-4 to TRBJ2-5; unclear D gene. This CDR3 is built from 15 residues. CDR3 loop: CAGSPSGKAKETQYF. CDR3 coding DNA: TGTGCCGGCAGTCCTTCAGGCAAGGCCAAAGAGACCCAGTACTTC.

A single count supports this clonotype. V gene TRBV25-1 combines with J gene TRBJ2-7; 7 bases map to TRBD2. The junction had 19 bases not matched to a gene; V was cut back by 4 bases and J by 7 bases. CDR3 length equals 17 residues. Per the germline V gene, CDR1 is MGHDK and CDR2 is SYGVNS. The CDR3: CASSASLPGLREREQYF. CDR3 bases: TGTGCCAGCAGTGCTAGTCTGCCGGGACTACGGGAAAGGGAGCAGTACTTC.

This sequence joins TRBV10-2 and TRBJ2-2; 7 bases line up with TRBD2. Per the germline V gene, CDR1 is WSHSY and CDR2 is SAAADI. The V segment lost 6 bases and the J segment 5 bases; nucleotides outside the gene matches: 6. The CDR3 is 14 residues long. CDR3 nucleotides: TGCGCCAGCAGGGTGGCGGGAGATACCGGGGAGCTGTTTTTT. The encoded protein is CASRVAGDTGELFF.

This clonotype was seen at least ten times. This chain links TRBV11-3 with TRBJ2-5, with D possibly TRBD1 on 6 matching bases. The length of the CDR3 is 13 residues. Per germline, CDR1 SGHNT and CDR2 YENEEA. The ends were cut back, 5 bases at V and 2 bases at J, with 9 bases in the middle. The CDR3 here is CASSIGQQETQYF. As DNA, the CDR3 is TGTGCCAGCAGCATCGGACAGCAAGAGACCCAGTACTTC.

Many counts were recorded for this clonotype. This chain connects TRBV2 to TRBJ1-2, with no clear D. This CDR3 is built from 12 residues. Germline lookup yields CDR1 SNHLY and CDR2 FYNNEI. V was pared by 3 bases and J by 4 bases, with 6 bases between. CDR3 residues: CASSDKPYGYTF. The CDR3 DNA sequence: TGTGCCAGCAGTGACAAACCCTATGGCTACACCTTC. The variable domain in full, completed from reference TRBV2 and TRBJ1-2, reads EPEVTQTPSHQVTQMGQEVILRCVPISNHLYFYWYRQILGQKVEFLVSFYNNEISEKSEIFDDQFSVERPDGSNFTLKIRSTKLEDSAMYFCASSDKPYGYTFGSGTRLTVV.

This chain connects TRBV10-2 to TRBJ1-3; D is unclear. This CDR3 region has 13 residues. Germline loops: CDR1 WSHSY, CDR2 SAAADI. Trimming stripped 4 bases from V and 8 bases from J, with 12 bases between. CDR3 coding DNA: TGCGCCAGCAGTGCGGACGGGGTATACACCATATATTTT. Amino acid sequence: CASSADGVYTIYF.

This clonotype showed up many times. V is TRBV7-9 and J is TRBJ2-3; no clear D. The CDR3 consists of 15 residues. From germline, CDR1 is SEHNR and CDR2 FQNEAQ (reference sequence). The V and J ends lost 1 base and 4 bases respectively, with 12 bases between them. Written as DNA, the CDR3 is TGTGCCAGCAGCTTAGGGCAAGCCAAAGCAGATACGCAGTATTTT. Translating it yields CASSLGQAKADTQYF.

V is TRBV7-9 and J is TRBJ1-3; the D gene is possibly TRBD1 (6 bases). The ends were cut back, 4 bases at V and 4 bases at J, with 14 bases in the middle. The CDR3 is made up of 15 amino acids. CDR1 SEHNR and CDR2 FQNEAQ come from the germline V gene (reference sequence). DNA for the CDR3: TGTGCCAGCAGCTCCCTGGACGGGACAGGAAACACCATATATTTT. Protein sequence: CASSSLDGTGNTIYF.

Worth noting for this clonotype: Since a much larger clone is just one base distant, this may be a read error. V is TRBV18 and J is TRBJ1-6, with D uncertain. The CDR3 runs to 16 residues. Between the trimmed V and J ends, which lost 5 bases and 11 bases, there was a span of 22 bases. Germline loops: CDR1 KGHSH, CDR2 LQKENI. The CDR3 nucleotides are TGTGCCAGCTCATCATTAGACCGGTCTGGAAATCCACCCCTCCACTTT. Translation gives CASSSLDRSGNPPLHF.

In its sample, this clonotype was seen many times. The V and J genes are TRBV12-3 or TRBV12-4 and TRBJ1-2; 10 bases agree with TRBD1. V lost 6 bases, J lost 2 bases, and 3 bases stayed unmatched. The CDR3 consists of 14 residues. CDR3 in DNA: TGTGCCAGCAGAGGGACAGGGGAAAACTATGGCTACACCTTC. It yields the protein CASRGTGENYGYTF.

The genes are TRBV12-3 or TRBV12-4 and TRBJ2-3; 7 bases line up with TRBD2. The CDR3 totals 15 residues. J lost 3 bases, V lost 8 bases, and 11 bases had no gene match. The CDR3 nucleotides are TGTGCCAGCCGCGGATGGGGGGGTAGGACAGATACGCAGTATTTT. This encodes CASRGWGGRTDTQYF.